Listed here are 17 T cell receptor beta chains from one sample, sequenced in a study of radiotherapy plus CTLA-4 blockade in lung cancer. The data were produced by immunoSEQ multiplex PCR, yet TCRdb's version contains in-frame clones alone and is incomplete. This repertoire shows fewer than 50,000 clones, 80% to 90% found once; its top ten account for 22%. The sequences come from peripheral blood, collected from a patient treated with radiotherapy plus ipilimumab. The receptor source for this set is a human donor with non-small cell lung cancer whose response to radiotherapy plus ipilimumab could not be evaluated.

The rearrangement links TRBV28 to TRBJ1-5; no definite D call. The CDR3 is 14 amino acids. The ends were cut back, 6 bases at V and 0 bases at J, with 9 bases in the middle. Germline lookup yields CDR1 MDHEN and CDR2 SYDVKM. DNA of the CDR3: TGTGCCAGCAGCGTGGAGATTAGCAATCAGCCCCAGCATTTT. It translates to CASSVEISNQPQHF.

The chain carries TRBV7-6 and TRBJ2-3, with D maybe TRBD2 (6 bases). In germline, CDR1 is SGHVS, CDR2 FNYEAQ. The CDR3 runs to 16 residues. Trimming took off 5 bases at V and 0 bases at J, with 15 bases between the two ends. The CDR3 DNA is TGTGCCAGCAGCCTTCTATCGGGAGCCAGCACAGATACGCAGTATTTT. Translating gives CASSLLSGASTDTQYF.

The sample holds a few counts of this clone. The CDR3 spells CASSFSPGNTGELFF. The DNA of the CDR3 is TGTGCCAGCAGCTTTTCCCCGGGGAACACCGGGGAGCTGTTTTTT. The V and J genes are TRBV7-8 and TRBJ2-2, with D unclear. The V and J ends lost 3 bases and 1 base respectively, with 9 bases between them. Germline V gives CDR1 SGHVS, CDR2 FQNEAQ. There are 15 residues in the CDR3.

In DNA, the CDR3 is TGTGCCAGCAGCCCAGCCGGGACAGGGCCCTACACCTTC. This encodes CASSPAGTGPYTF. The chain joins TRBV9 to TRBJ1-2; TRBD1 aligns across 9 bases. The CDR3 runs 13 residues. CDR1 and CDR2 from the germline V gene are SGDLS and YYNGEE. The ends lost 4 bases at V and 10 bases at J; junction bases unmatched: 8.

V and J are TRBV7-9 and TRBJ2-3; 9 nucleotides match TRBD2. Per germline, CDR1 SEHNR and CDR2 FQNEAQ (reference sequence). The ends lost 3 bases at V and 3 bases at J; junction bases unmatched: 10. The CDR3 covers 17 residues. The CDR3 coding sequence is TGTGCCAGCAGCTTGGCGGGGGTTAGCGGGAGAACAGATACGCAGTATTTT. It encodes CASSLAGVSGRTDTQYF.

This clone was seen only a few times. The rearrangement joins TRBV28 to TRBJ2-4; TRBD1 might be the D (5 bases). Trimming removed 7 bases from V and 9 bases from J, with 13 bases in between. Per germline, CDR1 MDHEN and CDR2 SYDVKM. CDR3 size: 12 residues. The CDR3 bases are TGTGCCAGCACGGCCCCTAGGGGCATTCAGTACTTC. Residues: CASTAPRGIQYF.

The chain combines TRBV28 with TRBJ2-5; tentative D call: TRBD1 (6 bases). The better agreement between TRBJ2-7 and the DNA end casts doubt on the J call. The CDR3 contains 18 residues. In germline, CDR1 is MDHEN, CDR2 SYDVKM. The CDR3 DNA sequence: TGTGCCAGCAGGATAAGGACTGGGGGCAGCGGAATAAACTACGAGCAGTACTTC. Protein sequence: CASRIRTGGSGINYEQYF.

The CDR3 coding sequence is TGTGCCAGCAGGTCCCGGGACACCTCTAACTATGGCTACACCTTC. It yields the protein CASRSRDTSNYGYTF. The genes are TRBV27 and TRBJ1-2, with D perhaps matching TRBD1 (6 bases). The germline gives CDR1 MNHEY, CDR2 SMNVEV (reference sequence). The CDR3 is 15 amino acids. Trimming took 6 bases from V and 0 from J, leaving 14 bases between them.

Notes on this clone: Germline and junction disagree at one end, which may indicate a read error. The V call is TRBV5-1, the J call TRBJ2-7; D possibly corresponds to TRBD2 (6 bases). Germline CDR1 SGHRS, CDR2 YFSETQ. The CDR3 covers 12 residues. CDR3 in DNA: TGCGCCAGCAGCTTGGATAGCGGAAATCCGAACTTC. Its protein is CASSLDSGNPNF.

The chain couples TRBV28 to TRBJ2-1, with D perhaps TRBD1 (7 bases). The germline V gene encodes CDR1 MDHEN and CDR2 SYDVKM. Trimming pared 7 bases from V and 9 bases from J, leaving 13 bases between. This CDR3 has 12 residues. The CDR3 bases are TGTGCCAGCACAGGGGGGTACGGTGAGCAGTTCTTC. Translating it yields CASTGGYGEQFF.

The rearrangement links TRBV10-1 to TRBJ2-4, with D maybe TRBD2 (6 bases). With 4 bases removed from V and 7 bases from J, the gap between germline ends came to 8 bases. The length of the CDR3 is 12 residues. Germline CDR1 reads WNHNN; CDR2 reads SYGVQD (reference sequence). CDR3 sequence (DNA): TGCGCCAGCAGTGGGGCGGGGAACATTCAGTACTTC. Translation: CASSGAGNIQYF.

The gene calls are TRBV19 and TRBJ2-3; the D gene is possibly TRBD2 (5 bases). Germline CDR1 reads LNHDA; CDR2 reads SQIVND (reference sequence). The CDR3 is 14 amino acids. Trimming cost V 7 bases and J 2 bases, with 13 bases left between them. The CDR3: CASTLDSNTDTQYF. CDR3 coding DNA: TGTGCCAGTACCCTGGACTCGAACACAGATACGCAGTATTTT.

V usage is TRBV19 and J usage is TRBJ1-1; no firm D call. Germline CDR1 and CDR2: LNHDA and SQIVND (reference sequence). The CDR3 extends over 14 amino acids. The ends were cut back, 4 bases at V and 3 bases at J, with 12 bases in the middle. CDR3 in amino acids: CASSRLHGDTEAFF. The CDR3, as DNA: TGTGCCAGTAGTAGGCTACACGGGGACACTGAAGCTTTCTTT.

V is TRBV5-1 and J is TRBJ1-4; D may be TRBD1 (6 bases). The CDR3 length is 14 residues. The germline V gene has CDR1 SGHRS and CDR2 YFSETQ. The V and J ends lost 4 bases and 5 bases respectively, with 12 bases between them. The CDR3 sequence: CASSPGGPNEKLFF. CDR3 nucleotides: TGCGCCAGCAGCCCGGGGGGGCCCAATGAAAAACTGTTTTTT.

The genes are TRBV7-3 and TRBJ2-1; TRBD2 aligns across 8 bases. This CDR3 region has 14 residues. Germline V CDR1 and CDR2: SGHTA, FQGTGA. V shed 5 bases and J 5 bases; nucleotides not matched to a gene: 5. DNA for the CDR3: TGTGCCAGCAGCCCACCGGGACTAGACAATGAGCAGTTCTTC. Its protein is CASSPPGLDNEQFF.

The rearrangement joins TRBV19 to TRBJ1-2; tentative D call: TRBD1 (5 bases). V was trimmed by 6 bases and J by 2 bases, leaving 10 bases between them. Per germline, CDR1 LNHDA and CDR2 SQIVND (reference sequence). The length of the CDR3 is 13 residues. CDR3 amino acids: CASRWDSNYGYTF. CDR3 DNA: TGTGCCAGTAGATGGGACTCAAACTATGGCTACACCTTC.

The chain links TRBV19 to TRBJ2-7; 9 nucleotides align to TRBD1. With V trimmed by 5 bases and J by 3 bases, 8 bases remained unmatched. CDR1 is LNHDA, CDR2 SQIVND, per germline (reference sequence). The CDR3 length is 15 residues. CDR3 region: CASSASGTGNYEQYF. CDR3 sequence (DNA): TGTGCCAGTAGTGCATCCGGGACAGGGAACTACGAGCAGTACTTC.